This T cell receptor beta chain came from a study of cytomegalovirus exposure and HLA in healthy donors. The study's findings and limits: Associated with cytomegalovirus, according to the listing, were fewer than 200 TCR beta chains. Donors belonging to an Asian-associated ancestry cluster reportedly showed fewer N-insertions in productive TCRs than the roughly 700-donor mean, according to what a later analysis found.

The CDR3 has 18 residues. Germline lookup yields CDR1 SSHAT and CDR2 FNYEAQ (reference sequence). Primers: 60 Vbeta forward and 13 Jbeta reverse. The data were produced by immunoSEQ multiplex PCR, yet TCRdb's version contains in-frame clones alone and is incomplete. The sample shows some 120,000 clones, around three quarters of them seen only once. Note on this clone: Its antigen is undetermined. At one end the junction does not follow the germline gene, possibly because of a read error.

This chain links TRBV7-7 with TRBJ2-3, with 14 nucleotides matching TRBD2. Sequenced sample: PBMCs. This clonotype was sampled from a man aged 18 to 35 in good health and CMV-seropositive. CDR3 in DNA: TGTGCTAGCAGCTTAGGTGGGACTAGCGGGAGTTTGACAGATACGCAGTATTTT. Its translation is CASSLGGTSGSLTDTQYF.